This TCR beta chain was identified during a study of blood T cell repertoires in COVID-19. For the study at large: Some COVID-19 samples were acute and others convalescent; all came from the United States, Italy and Spain.

In the original analysis: Reference gene primer amplification in the assay estimated nucleated cell counts. Measured with immunoSEQ multiplex PCR; TCRdb has only the in-frame clones, and not every one. V, J and clone size were drawn from that table, and D and trimming were deduced from the DNA. The profile shows 150,000 or so clones, approximately 86% of them singletons. This CDR3 region has 16 residues. Germline values: CDR1 SGDLS, CDR2 YYNGEE. Germline trimming cut 3 bases from V and 6 bases from J; bases unmatched to any gene: 8. Sequencing was carried out using peripheral blood. The V gene is TRBV9, the J gene TRBJ2-1, with 11 bases lining up with TRBD2. The TCR originated in a woman aged 45-60 years with acute or convalescent COVID-19. CDR3 loop: CASSANLAGGLNEQFF. The CDR3 DNA follows: TGTGCCAGCAGCGCTAATTTAGCGGGAGGGCTCAATGAGCAGTTCTTC.